This section outlines one T cell receptor (beta chain) sequence together with its context. Amplification started from genomic DNA. A primer set of 30 forward and 13 reverse primers amplified the CDR3. TCRdb reprocessed the multiplex PCR reads with MiXCR, giving one entry per CDR3 protein. The sample yields around 300,000 distinct CDR3 sequences, around 47% seen once. The data are from a study of type 1 and type 2 diabetes patients. The germline gives CDR1 MNHNY, CDR2 SVGAGI (reference sequence). V lost 6 bases, J lost 4 bases, and 10 bases lay in between. The CDR3 consists of 13 residues. The sequencing sample was made of peripheral blood mononuclear cells (PBMCs). The receptor's source is a man in his late teens or twenties with type 2 diabetes. The rearrangement links TRBV6-6 to TRBJ1-5; possible D gene TRBD1, 5 bases. CDR3: CASSNQGNQPQHF. Written as DNA, the CDR3 is TGTGCCAGCAGCAATCAGGGAAATCAGCCCCAGCATTTT.